A selection of T cell receptor beta chains follows, all from one sample in a study of cytomegalovirus exposure and HLA in healthy donors. Data came from immunoSEQ multiplex PCR; TCRdb stores just in-frame clones and leaves some out. The data hold tens of thousands of clones, with approximately 75% observed a single time. Input material: PBMCs. The receptors here all came from a man in his fifties or sixties in good health and CMV-seropositive. CDR3s include the opening cysteine and the closing phenylalanine or tryptophan. Each record gives: V gene, J gene, clone size, CDR3 protein. The size entry is marked missing in some rows and otherwise reads once, few, many or a size class.

v_call: TRBV5-1; j_call: TRBJ2-1; clone_size: few; cdr3_aa: CASSLNPYNEQFF
v_call: TRBV5-1; j_call: TRBJ2-1; clone_size: few; cdr3_aa: CASSLPTTSGGATGYNEQFF
v_call: TRBV28; j_call: TRBJ2-7; clone_size: once; cdr3_aa: CASRDSLSGYEQYF
v_call: TRBV27; j_call: TRBJ2-3; clone_size: .; cdr3_aa: CASSSRGSDTQYF
v_call: TRBV11-2; j_call: TRBJ2-7; clone_size: .; cdr3_aa: CASSSWPGEQYF
v_call: TRBV2; j_call: TRBJ1-2; clone_size: .; cdr3_aa: CASSESTGSYGYTF
v_call: TRBV18; j_call: TRBJ1-1; clone_size: .; cdr3_aa: CASSLDRPWDTEAFF
v_call: TRBV5-1; j_call: TRBJ1-4; clone_size: few; cdr3_aa: CASSLGVSTGGEKLFF
v_call: TRBV19; j_call: TRBJ2-6; clone_size: .; cdr3_aa: CASSAGGGRPGSGANVLTF
v_call: TRBV28; j_call: TRBJ2-4; clone_size: .; cdr3_aa: CASSPRGAKNIQYF
v_call: TRBV7-8; j_call: TRBJ2-2; clone_size: .; cdr3_aa: CASSRGTSGRAEGGELFF
v_call: TRBV7-9; j_call: TRBJ2-7; clone_size: .; cdr3_aa: CASSLDAGRSTEQYF
v_call: TRBV9; j_call: TRBJ2-2; clone_size: .; cdr3_aa: CASSVEAGAGELFF
v_call: TRBV5-6; j_call: TRBJ2-7; clone_size: .; cdr3_aa: CASSLVFGQSYEQYF
v_call: TRBV6-6; j_call: TRBJ1-5; clone_size: few; cdr3_aa: CASCGASQPQHF
v_call: TRBV9; j_call: TRBJ1-1; clone_size: once; cdr3_aa: CASSVVPELNTEAFF
v_call: TRBV7-2; j_call: TRBJ2-1; clone_size: .; cdr3_aa: CASSLGGGTYNEQFF
v_call: TRBV2; j_call: TRBJ2-2; clone_size: .; cdr3_aa: CASRASGASNTGELFF